The 19 T cell receptor beta chains below come from one sample, sequenced in a study of T cell responses to AZD1222 COVID-19 vaccine. The method was immunoSEQ multiplex PCR; TCRdb's version includes in-frame clones alone and lacks a portion of them. The repertoire holds around 71,000 clones, with about 84% as singletons. The sequencing used peripheral blood, collected on day 0 of AZD1222 vaccination. These receptors were obtained from an adult in good health.

The chain recombines TRBV7-2 with TRBJ2-1, with 8 bases aligning to TRBD1. CDR1 and CDR2 (germline): SGHTA, FQGNSA. V lost 5 bases to trimming and J lost 6 bases; unmatched junction nucleotides: 6. The CDR3 is 14 residues long. CDR3 DNA: TGTGCCAGCAGCCCCCGGACAGGGACCAATGAGCAGTTCTTC. It yields the protein CASSPRTGTNEQFF.

This chain links TRBV6-2 or TRBV6-3 with TRBJ1-1; TRBD1 agrees at 11 bases. There are 18 residues in the CDR3. Germline V gene data show CDR1 as MNHEY and CDR2 as SVGEGT. With 0 bases clipped from V and 4 bases from J, the junction kept 10 bases outside the gene matches. For the CDR3, the DNA is TGTGCCAGCAGTTACTCTCCCGGGACAGGGGGTTTTGGCACTGAAGCTTTCTTT. Translated, it gives CASSYSPGTGGFGTEAFF.

This clone was seen only a few times. The J gene is TRBJ1-6, the V gene TRBV5-4; tentatively, D is TRBD1 (5 bases). The CDR3 has 15 amino acids. Trimming removed 2 bases from V and 6 bases from J, with 12 bases in between. Germline V CDR1 and CDR2: SGHNT, YYREEE (reference sequence). The chain's CDR3 is CASSLRTGGNSPLHF. DNA for the CDR3: TGTGCCAGCAGCTTACGGACGGGGGGTAATTCACCCCTCCACTTT.

The chain uses TRBV5-1 and TRBJ2-7; 11 nucleotides line up with TRBD1. Trimming at V came to 5 bases and at J to 5 bases, leaving 3 bases not matched to a gene. The CDR3 totals 13 residues. CDR1 is SGHRS and CDR2 is YFSETQ in the germline V gene. Here the CDR3 DNA reads TGCGCCAGCAGACGGACAGGGGGCGACGAGCAGTACTTC. This encodes CASRRTGGDEQYF.

The chain joins TRBV12-3 or TRBV12-4 to TRBJ1-1; unclear D gene. V lost 5 bases and J lost 5, with 9 bases in between. The CDR3 loop spans 12 amino acids. The CDR3 sequence: CASSRELTEAFF. Written as DNA, the CDR3 is TGTGCCAGCAGTAGGGAGTTGACTGAAGCTTTCTTT.

This chain joins TRBV29-1 and TRBJ2-7; 11 bases are a match to TRBD1. CDR1 is SQVTM and CDR2 is ANQGSEA in the germline V gene. Trimming removed 3 bases from V and 4 bases from J; junction bases left unmatched: 5. This CDR3 spans 14 amino acids. CDR3 DNA: TGCAGCGTTGAGGAGGGACAGGGGGTTTACGAGCAGTACTTC. Protein sequence: CSVEEGQGVYEQYF.

The rearrangement joins TRBV7-2 to TRBJ2-1, with a possible D match to TRBD2 (5 bases). The CDR3 length is 14 residues. Trimming cost V 1 base and J 13 bases, with 17 bases left between them. Germline V gene data show CDR1 as SGHTA and CDR2 as FQGNSA. The CDR3 region has the DNA TGTGCCAGCAGCTTAGAAAGCGGAGGCACGGGACAGTTCTTC. Amino acid sequence: CASSLESGGTGQFF.

The V gene is TRBV2, the J gene TRBJ2-1; unclear D gene. The V gene lost 5 bases and the J gene lost 10 bases, with 12 bases spanning the gap. The germline V gene has CDR1 SNHLY and CDR2 FYNNEI. This CDR3 is 12 amino acids long. The CDR3 DNA follows: TGTGCCAGCAGTTCGGGTGCCCGGGAGCAGTTCTTC. This sequence encodes CASSSGAREQFF. Variable domain in full (rest from reference TRBV2 and TRBJ2-1): EPEVTQTPSHQVTQMGQEVILRCVPISNHLYFYWYRQILGQKVEFLVSFYNNEISEKSEIFDDQFSVERPDGSNFTLKIRSTKLEDSAMYFCASSSGAREQFFGPGTRLTVL.

The chain has TRBV4-1 and TRBJ2-3, with 15 bases matching TRBD2. Per the germline V gene, CDR1 is MGHRA and CDR2 is YSYEKL. Trimming at V came to 4 bases and at J to 2 bases, leaving 10 bases not matched to a gene. This CDR3 is built from 19 residues. The CDR3 here is CASSLVRTSGGEPTDTQYF. In nucleotides, the CDR3 is TGCGCCAGCAGCCTAGTACGGACTAGCGGGGGGGAACCCACAGATACGCAGTATTTT.

This clone occurred a few times. The same CDR3 can be traced to other DNA sequences in this sample. The J gene is TRBJ1-5, the V gene TRBV19, with D maybe TRBD1 (5 bases). V gave up 0 bases and J gave up 6 bases, with 9 bases separating them. The CDR3 has 14 residues. In germline, CDR1 is LNHDA, CDR2 SQIVND (reference sequence). The CDR3 loop is CASSIEGAGQPQHF. Here the CDR3 DNA reads TGTGCCAGTAGTATAGAAGGGGCTGGTCAGCCCCAGCATTTT.

V and J are TRBV6-1 and TRBJ2-4; D may be TRBD2 (5 bases). Germline V gene data show CDR1 as MNHNS and CDR2 as SASEGT. V lost 0 bases and J lost 2, with 11 bases in between. The CDR3 is made up of 16 amino acids. DNA of the CDR3: TGTGCCAGCAGTGAAGCAAGTCGGGGAACCAAAAACATTCAGTACTTC. Translated: CASSEASRGTKNIQYF.

J is TRBJ2-3 and V is TRBV7-2, with unresolved D. The germline gives CDR1 SGHTA, CDR2 FQGNSA. V was pared by 2 bases and J by 6 bases, with 6 bases between. The CDR3 contains 12 residues. In DNA, the CDR3 is TGTGCCAGCAGCTTAATTCTGGATACGCAGTATTTT. This codes for CASSLILDTQYF.

In DNA form, the CDR3 reads TGTGCCAGCAGCCTCGCCCGCCGCGGGAGGGACAATGAGCAGTTCTTC. Its translation: CASSLARRGRDNEQFF. The V call is TRBV9, the J call TRBJ2-1, with 9 nucleotides matching TRBD2. This CDR3 comprises 16 residues. Trimming removed 4 bases from V and 5 bases from J; junction bases left unmatched: 10. Germline CDR1 is SGDLS and CDR2 is YYNGEE.

This chain connects TRBV9 to TRBJ2-7, with 8 bases aligning to TRBD2. With V trimmed by 0 bases and J by 6 bases, 5 bases remained unmatched. CDR3 length: 14 residues. Germline lookup yields CDR1 SGDLS and CDR2 YYNGEE. CDR3 DNA: TGTGCCAGCAGCGTAGGCGGGGGGAGTTCCGAGCAGTACTTC. Residues: CASSVGGGSSEQYF.

The chain links TRBV18 to TRBJ2-1, with 12 bases that match TRBD2. Losses at the gene ends were 6 bases for V and 8 bases for J; bases not matched to a gene: 5. This CDR3 has 14 residues. CDR1 and CDR2 from the germline V gene are KGHSH and LQKENI. The CDR3 sequence: CASSPSGGADEQFF. CDR3 coding DNA: TGTGCCAGCTCGCCTAGCGGGGGGGCGGATGAGCAGTTCTTC.

The V and J genes are TRBV19 and TRBJ2-3; D possibly matches TRBD1 or TRBD2 (5 bases each). V was pared by 6 bases and J by 4 bases, with 8 bases between. Germline loops: CDR1 LNHDA, CDR2 SQIVND (reference sequence). This CDR3 comprises 12 residues. The CDR3 bases are TGTGCCAGTAGGAGGGGCCCAGATACGCAGTATTTT. Amino acid sequence: CASRRGPDTQYF.

The chain carries TRBV6-6 and TRBJ2-7; 7 bases match TRBD1. The J segment lost 7 bases and the V segment lost 6 bases, leaving 9 bases of the junction unmatched. The germline V gene has CDR1 MNHNY and CDR2 SVGAGI (reference sequence). CDR3 length: 13 amino acids. The chain's CDR3 is CASSRDRVDEQYF. The CDR3 nucleotides are TGTGCCAGCAGCCGAGACAGGGTTGATGAGCAGTACTTC.

This clone is medium-sized. The chain employs TRBV7-2 and TRBJ1-1, with D unclear. V lost 4 bases to trimming and J lost 1 base, with 13 bases between them. Germline V gene data show CDR1 as SGHTA and CDR2 as FQGNSA. This CDR3 comprises 15 residues. The CDR3 spells CASSSDFWGNTEAFF. The DNA of the CDR3 is TGTGCCAGCAGCTCGGATTTTTGGGGGAACACTGAAGCTTTCTTT.

The chain is built from TRBV2 and TRBJ1-1; 7 bases line up with TRBD1. The CDR3 totals 15 residues. The germline V gene encodes CDR1 SNHLY and CDR2 FYNNEI. The V segment lost 3 bases and the J segment 6 bases; nucleotides outside the gene matches: 10. CDR3 protein: CASSDRRGGAAEAFF. CDR3 sequence (DNA): TGTGCCAGCAGTGACCGGCGAGGGGGCGCGGCTGAAGCTTTCTTT.